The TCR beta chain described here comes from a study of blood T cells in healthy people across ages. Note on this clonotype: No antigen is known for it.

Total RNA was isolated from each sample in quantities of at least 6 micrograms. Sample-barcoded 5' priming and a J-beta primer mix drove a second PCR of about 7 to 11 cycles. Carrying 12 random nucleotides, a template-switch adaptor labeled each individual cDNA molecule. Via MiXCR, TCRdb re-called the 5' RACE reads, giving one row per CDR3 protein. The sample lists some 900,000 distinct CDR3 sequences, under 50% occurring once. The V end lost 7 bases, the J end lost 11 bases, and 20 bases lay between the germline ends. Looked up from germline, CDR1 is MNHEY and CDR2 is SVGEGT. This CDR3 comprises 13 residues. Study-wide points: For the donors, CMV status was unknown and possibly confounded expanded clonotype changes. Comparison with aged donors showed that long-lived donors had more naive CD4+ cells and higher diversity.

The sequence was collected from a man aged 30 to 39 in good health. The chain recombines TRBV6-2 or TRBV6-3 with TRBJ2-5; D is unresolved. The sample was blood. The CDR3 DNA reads TGTGCCAGCACCTACACCGCTTATCCGGAGCAGTACTTC. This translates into CASTYTAYPEQYF.